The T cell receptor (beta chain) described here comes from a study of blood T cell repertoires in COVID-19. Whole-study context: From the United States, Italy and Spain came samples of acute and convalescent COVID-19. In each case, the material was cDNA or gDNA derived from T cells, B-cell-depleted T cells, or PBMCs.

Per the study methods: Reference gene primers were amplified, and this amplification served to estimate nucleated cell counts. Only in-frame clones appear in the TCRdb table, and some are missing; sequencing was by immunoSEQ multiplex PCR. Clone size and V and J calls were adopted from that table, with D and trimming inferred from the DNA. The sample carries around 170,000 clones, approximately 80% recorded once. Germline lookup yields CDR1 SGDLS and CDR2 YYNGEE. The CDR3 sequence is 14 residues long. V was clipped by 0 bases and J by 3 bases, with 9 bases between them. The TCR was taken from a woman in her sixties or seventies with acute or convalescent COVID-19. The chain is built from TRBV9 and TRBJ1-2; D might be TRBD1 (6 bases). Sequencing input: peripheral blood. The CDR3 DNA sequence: TGTGCCAGCAGCGTAGGATCAGGGGACTATGGCTACACCTTC. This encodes CASSVGSGDYGYTF.